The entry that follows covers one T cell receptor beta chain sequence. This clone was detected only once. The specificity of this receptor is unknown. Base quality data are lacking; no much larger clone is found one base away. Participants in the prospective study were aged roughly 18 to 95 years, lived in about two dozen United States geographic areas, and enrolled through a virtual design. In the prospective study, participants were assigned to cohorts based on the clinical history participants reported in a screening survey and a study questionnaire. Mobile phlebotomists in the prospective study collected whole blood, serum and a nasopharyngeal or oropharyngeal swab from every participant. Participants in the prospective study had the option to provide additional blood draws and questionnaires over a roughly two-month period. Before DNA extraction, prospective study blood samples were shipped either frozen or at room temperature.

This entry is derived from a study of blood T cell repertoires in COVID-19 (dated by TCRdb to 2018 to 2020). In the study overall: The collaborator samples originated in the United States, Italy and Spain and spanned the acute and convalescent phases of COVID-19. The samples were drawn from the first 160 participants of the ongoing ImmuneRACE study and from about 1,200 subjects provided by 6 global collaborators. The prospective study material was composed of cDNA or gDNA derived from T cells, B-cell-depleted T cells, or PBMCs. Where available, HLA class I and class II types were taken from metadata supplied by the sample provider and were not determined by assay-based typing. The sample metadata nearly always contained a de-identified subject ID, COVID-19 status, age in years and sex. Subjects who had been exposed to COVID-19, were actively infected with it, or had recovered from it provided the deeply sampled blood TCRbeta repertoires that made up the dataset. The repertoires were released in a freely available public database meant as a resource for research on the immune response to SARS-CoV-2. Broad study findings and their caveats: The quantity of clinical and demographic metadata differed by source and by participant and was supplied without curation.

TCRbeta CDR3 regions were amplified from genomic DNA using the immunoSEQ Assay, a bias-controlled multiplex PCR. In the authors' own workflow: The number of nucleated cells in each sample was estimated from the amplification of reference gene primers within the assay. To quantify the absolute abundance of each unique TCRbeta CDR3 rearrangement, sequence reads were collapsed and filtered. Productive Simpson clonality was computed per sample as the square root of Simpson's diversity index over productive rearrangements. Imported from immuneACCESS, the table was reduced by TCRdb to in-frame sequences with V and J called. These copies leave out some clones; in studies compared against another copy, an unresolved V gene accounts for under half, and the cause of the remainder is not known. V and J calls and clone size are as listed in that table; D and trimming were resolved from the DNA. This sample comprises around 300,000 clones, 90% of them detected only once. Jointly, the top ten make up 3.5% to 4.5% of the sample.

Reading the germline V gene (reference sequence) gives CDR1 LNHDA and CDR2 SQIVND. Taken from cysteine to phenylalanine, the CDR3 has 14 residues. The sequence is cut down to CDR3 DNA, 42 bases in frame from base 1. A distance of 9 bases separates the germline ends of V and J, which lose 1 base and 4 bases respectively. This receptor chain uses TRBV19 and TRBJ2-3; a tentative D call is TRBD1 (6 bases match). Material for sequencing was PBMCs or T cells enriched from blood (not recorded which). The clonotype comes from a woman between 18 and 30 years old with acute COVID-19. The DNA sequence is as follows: TGTGCCAGTAGTATAGGCTCAGGGGCAGATACGCAGTATTTT. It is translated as CASSIGSGADTQYF.